The next 8 T cell receptor beta chains were all read from a single sample in a study of identical twins (dated by TCRdb to 2016 to 2017). The receptor library was made with 5' RACE. The sample was run on an Illumina HiSeq 2000. TCRdb trimmed the raw reads at Q25, called clones with MiXCR and kept productive beta chains. Rows matching on CDR3 protein sequence are summarized as one entry with the most common DNA and genes. In this sample the table shows about 790,000 distinct CDR3 sequences, around a sixth of which occur a single time. The ten largest clonotypes hold under 15% of the sample. This sample was shared with a second study, whose subject was T cells expressing NK-cell markers.

The material sequenced was PBMCs. Source of these receptors: a woman between 18 and 29 years old in good health.

This clonotype has a single count. This chain uses TRBV7-6 with TRBJ2-1; possibly TRBD1 or TRBD2 for D (5 bases each). There are 17 residues in the CDR3. Trimming took 0 bases from V and 3 from J, leaving 15 bases between them. Germline values: CDR1 SGHVS, CDR2 FNYEAQ. CDR3 region: CASSLAPPGRHYNEQFF. The CDR3 nucleotides are TGTGCCAGCAGCTTAGCCCCTCCGGGACGCCACTACAATGAGCAGTTCTTC.

This clonotype was found a few times. The J gene is TRBJ1-1, the V gene TRBV29-1; no firm D call. Germline values: CDR1 SQVTM, CDR2 ANQGSEA. The CDR3 has 11 amino acids. V was trimmed by 3 bases and J by 11 bases, leaving 13 bases between them. This chain's CDR3 is CSVDGEKGAFF. The CDR3 DNA sequence: TGCAGCGTTGATGGCGAAAAAGGGGCTTTCTTT.

This clonotype was recorded a few times. This chain uses TRBV6-5 with TRBJ1-1; a weak D match, TRBD1 (5 bases). The CDR3 is made up of 13 amino acids. V was pared by 2 bases and J by 4 bases, with 8 bases between. Germline CDR1 reads MNHEY; CDR2 reads SVGAGI. CDR3 DNA: TGTGCCAGCAGTTACGTTAGGGGCACTGAAGCTTTCTTT. This sequence encodes CASSYVRGTEAFF.

V is TRBV3-1 and J is TRBJ2-7; D might be TRBD2 (6 bases). With 4 bases removed from V and 6 bases from J, the gap between germline ends came to 13 bases. The CDR3 is 13 residues long. Germline CDR1 and CDR2: LGHDT and YNNKEL (reference sequence). The CDR3 region has the DNA TGTGCCAGCAGCCCGGGACTTCATCCCGAGCAGTACTTC. It specifies CASSPGLHPEQYF.

The rearrangement links TRBV20-1 to TRBJ2-3, with D perhaps matching TRBD2 (6 bases). Germline V lookup: CDR1 DFQATT, CDR2 SNEGSKA (reference sequence). The CDR3 is 12 amino acids. Deletions cut 3 bases from V and 7 bases from J, with 11 bases between. CDR3 DNA sequence: TGCAGTGCTAGGCGACTAGATAATACGCAGTATTTT. It specifies CSARRLDNTQYF.

This chain joins TRBV12-3 or TRBV12-4 and TRBJ1-2; weak D call: TRBD1 (6 bases). The V gene lost 5 bases and the J gene lost 0 bases, with 7 bases spanning the gap. The CDR3 consists of 13 residues. The CDR3 DNA sequence: TGTGCCAGCAGTGACAGGTCTAACTATGGCTACACCTTC. It is translated as CASSDRSNYGYTF.

The rearrangement joins TRBV7-9 to TRBJ1-1; D possibly corresponds to TRBD1 (6 bases). The CDR3 covers 13 residues. Germline CDR1 SEHNR, CDR2 FQNEAQ (reference sequence). Trimming took 9 bases from V and 1 from J, leaving 12 bases between them. CDR3 DNA sequence: TGTGCCAGTTTCAAGGGGGGGAACACTGAAGCTTTCTTT. The encoded protein is CASFKGGNTEAFF.

The chain is built from TRBV7-2 and TRBJ2-7; the match to TRBD2 covers 9 bases. This CDR3 comprises 17 residues. Losses at the gene ends were 5 bases for V and 3 bases for J; bases not matched to a gene: 14. CDR1 is SGHTA, CDR2 FQGNSA, per germline. CDR3 in amino acids: CASSPEGGRASYYEQYF. The CDR3 DNA is TGTGCCAGCAGCCCAGAGGGCGGGAGGGCCTCCTACTACGAGCAGTACTTC.